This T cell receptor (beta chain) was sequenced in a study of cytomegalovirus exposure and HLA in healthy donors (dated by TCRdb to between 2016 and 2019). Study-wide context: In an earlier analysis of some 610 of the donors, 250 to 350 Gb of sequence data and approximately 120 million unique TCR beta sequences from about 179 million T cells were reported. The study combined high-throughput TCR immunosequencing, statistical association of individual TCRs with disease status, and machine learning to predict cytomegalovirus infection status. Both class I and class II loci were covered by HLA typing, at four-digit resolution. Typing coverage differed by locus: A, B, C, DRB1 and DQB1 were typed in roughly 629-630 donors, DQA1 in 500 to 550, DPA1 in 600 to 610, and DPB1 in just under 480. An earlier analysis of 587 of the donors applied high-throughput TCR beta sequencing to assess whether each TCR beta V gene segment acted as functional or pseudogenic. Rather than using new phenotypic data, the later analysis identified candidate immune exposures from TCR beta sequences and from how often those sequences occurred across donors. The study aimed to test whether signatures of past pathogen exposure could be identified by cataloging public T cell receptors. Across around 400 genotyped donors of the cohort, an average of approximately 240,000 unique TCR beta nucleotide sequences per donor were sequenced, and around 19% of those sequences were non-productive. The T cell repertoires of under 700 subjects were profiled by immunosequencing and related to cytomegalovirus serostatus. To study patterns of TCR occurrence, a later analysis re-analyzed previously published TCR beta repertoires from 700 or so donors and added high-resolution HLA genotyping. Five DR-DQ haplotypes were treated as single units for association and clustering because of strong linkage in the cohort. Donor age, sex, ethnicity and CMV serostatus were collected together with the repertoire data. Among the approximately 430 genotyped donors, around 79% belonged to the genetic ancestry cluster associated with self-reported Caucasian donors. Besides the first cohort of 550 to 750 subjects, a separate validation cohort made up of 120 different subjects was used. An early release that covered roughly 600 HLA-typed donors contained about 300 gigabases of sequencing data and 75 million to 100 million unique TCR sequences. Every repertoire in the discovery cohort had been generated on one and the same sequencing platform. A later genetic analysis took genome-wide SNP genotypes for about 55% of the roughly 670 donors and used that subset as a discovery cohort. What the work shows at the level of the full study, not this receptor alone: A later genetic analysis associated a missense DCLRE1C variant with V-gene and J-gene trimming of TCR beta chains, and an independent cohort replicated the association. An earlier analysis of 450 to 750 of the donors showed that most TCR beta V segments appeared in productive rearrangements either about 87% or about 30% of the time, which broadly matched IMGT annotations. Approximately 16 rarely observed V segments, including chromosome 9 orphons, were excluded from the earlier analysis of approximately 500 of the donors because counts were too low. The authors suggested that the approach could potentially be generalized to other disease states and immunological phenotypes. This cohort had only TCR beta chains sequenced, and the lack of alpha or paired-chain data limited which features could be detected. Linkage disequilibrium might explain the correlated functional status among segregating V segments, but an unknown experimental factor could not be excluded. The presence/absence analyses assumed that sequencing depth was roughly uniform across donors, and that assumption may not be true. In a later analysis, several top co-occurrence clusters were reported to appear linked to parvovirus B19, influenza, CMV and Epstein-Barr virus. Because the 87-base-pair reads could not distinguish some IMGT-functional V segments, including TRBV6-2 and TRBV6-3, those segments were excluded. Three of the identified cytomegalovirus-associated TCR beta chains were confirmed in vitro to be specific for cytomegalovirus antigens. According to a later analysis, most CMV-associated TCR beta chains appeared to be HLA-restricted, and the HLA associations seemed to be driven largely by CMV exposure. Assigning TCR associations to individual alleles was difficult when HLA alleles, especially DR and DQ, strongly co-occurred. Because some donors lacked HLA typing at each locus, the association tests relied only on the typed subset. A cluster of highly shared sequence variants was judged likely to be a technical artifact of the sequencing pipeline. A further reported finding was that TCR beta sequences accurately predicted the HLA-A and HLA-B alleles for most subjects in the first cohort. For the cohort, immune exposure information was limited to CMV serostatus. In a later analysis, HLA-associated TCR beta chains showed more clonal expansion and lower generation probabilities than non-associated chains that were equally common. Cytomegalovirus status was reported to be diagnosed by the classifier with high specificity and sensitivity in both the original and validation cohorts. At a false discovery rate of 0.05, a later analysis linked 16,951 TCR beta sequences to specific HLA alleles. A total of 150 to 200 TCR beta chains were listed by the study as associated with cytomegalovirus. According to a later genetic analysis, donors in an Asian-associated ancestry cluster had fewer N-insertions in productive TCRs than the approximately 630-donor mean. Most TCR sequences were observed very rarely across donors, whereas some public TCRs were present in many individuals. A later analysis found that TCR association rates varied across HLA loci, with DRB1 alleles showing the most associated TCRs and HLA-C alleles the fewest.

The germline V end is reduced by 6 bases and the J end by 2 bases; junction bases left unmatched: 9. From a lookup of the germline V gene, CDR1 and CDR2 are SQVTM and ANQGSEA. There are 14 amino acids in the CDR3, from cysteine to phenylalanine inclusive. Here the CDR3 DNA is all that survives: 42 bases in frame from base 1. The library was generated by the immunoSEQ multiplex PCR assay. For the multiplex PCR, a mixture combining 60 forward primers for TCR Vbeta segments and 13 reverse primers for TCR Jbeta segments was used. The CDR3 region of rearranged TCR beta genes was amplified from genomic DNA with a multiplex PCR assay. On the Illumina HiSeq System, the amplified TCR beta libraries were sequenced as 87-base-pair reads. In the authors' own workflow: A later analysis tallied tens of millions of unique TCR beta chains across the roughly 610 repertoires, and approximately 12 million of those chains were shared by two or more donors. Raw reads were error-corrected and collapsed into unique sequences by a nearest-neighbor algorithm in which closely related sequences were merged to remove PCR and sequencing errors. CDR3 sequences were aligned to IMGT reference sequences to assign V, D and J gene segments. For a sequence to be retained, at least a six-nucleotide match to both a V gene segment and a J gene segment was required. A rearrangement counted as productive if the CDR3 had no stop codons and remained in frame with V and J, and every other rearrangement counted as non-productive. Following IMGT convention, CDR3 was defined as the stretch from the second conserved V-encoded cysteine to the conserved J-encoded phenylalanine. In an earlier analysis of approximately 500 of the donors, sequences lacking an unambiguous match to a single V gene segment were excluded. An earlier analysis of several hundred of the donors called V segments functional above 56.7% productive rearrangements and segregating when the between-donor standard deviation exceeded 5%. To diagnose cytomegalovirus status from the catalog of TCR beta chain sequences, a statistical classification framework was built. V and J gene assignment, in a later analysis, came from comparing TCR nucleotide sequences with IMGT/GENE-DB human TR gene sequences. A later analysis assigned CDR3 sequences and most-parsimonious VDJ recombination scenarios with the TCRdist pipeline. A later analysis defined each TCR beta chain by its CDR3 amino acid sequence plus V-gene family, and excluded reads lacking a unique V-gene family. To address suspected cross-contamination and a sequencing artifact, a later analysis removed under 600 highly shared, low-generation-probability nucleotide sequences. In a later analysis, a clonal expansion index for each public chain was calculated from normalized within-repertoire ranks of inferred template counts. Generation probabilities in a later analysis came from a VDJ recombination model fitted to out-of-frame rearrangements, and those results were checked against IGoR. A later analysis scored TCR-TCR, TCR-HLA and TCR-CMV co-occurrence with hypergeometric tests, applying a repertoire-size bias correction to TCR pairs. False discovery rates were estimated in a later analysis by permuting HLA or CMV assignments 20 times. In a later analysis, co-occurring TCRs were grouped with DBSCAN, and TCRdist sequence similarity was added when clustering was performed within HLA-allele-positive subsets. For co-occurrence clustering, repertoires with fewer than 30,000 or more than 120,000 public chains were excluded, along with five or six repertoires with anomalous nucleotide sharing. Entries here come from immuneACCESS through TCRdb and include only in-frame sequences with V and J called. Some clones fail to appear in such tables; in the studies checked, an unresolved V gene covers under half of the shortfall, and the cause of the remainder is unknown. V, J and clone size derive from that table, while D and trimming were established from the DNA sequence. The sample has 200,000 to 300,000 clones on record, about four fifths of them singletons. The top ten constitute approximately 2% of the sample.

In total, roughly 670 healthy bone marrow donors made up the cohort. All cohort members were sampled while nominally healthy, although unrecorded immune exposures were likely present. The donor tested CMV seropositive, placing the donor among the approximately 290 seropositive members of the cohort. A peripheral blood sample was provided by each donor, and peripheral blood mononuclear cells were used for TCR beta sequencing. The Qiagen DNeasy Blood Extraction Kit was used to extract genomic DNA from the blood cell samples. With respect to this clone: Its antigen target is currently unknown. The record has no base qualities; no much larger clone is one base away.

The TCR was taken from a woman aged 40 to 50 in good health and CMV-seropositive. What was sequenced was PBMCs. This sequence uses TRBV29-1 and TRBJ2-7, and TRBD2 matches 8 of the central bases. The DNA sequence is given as TGCAGCGTAGAACTAGCGGTGCCCCCCTACGAGCAGTACTTC. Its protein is CSVELAVPPYEQYF.